The T cell receptor beta chain described here comes from a study of early T cells in non-severe SARS-CoV-2 infection. The CDR3 totals 14 residues. V was clipped by 1 base and J by 6 bases, with 13 bases between them. Germline lookup yields CDR1 SGHRS and CDR2 YFSETQ. TCRdb re-derived calls from the 5' RACE reads in MiXCR, one entry per CDR3 protein. The sample consists of tens of thousands of distinct CDR3 sequences, 15% to 20% of them appearing once. The input for sequencing was whole blood, taken at baseline. The origin of this receptor is an adult who was a healthcare worker with PCR-confirmed SARS-CoV-2 infection or an uninfected control (not recorded which). V is TRBV5-1 and J is TRBJ1-2; D not certain. CDR3 in amino acids: CASSLNLPEDGYTF. In DNA form, the CDR3 reads TGCGCCAGCAGCTTGAATCTCCCGGAGGATGGCTACACCTTC.